The clone carrying this T cell receptor beta chain was counted only a few times. The J segment lost 3 bases and the V segment lost 5 bases, leaving 4 bases of the junction unmatched. The CDR3 covers 15 residues. CDR1 MNHNY and CDR2 SVGAGI come from the germline V gene (reference sequence). These data originate in a study of neoadjuvant anti-PD-1 for oral cavity cancer. Sequencing used immunoSEQ multiplex PCR; TCRdb keeps in-frame clones, though not all of them. In the table there are 55,000 to 80,000 clones, 80% to 90% of which are singletons. The rearrangement joins TRBV6-6 to TRBJ1-1; 12 nucleotides match TRBD1. This TCR came from a person between 35 and 79 years old with oral cavity squamous cell carcinoma. Specimen: PBMCs, collected before nivolumab (anti-PD-1) treatment. Here the CDR3 DNA reads TGTGCCAGCAGTCCGGGACAGGGGGCTTACACTGAAGCTTTCTTT. Translated: CASSPGQGAYTEAFF.